The rows below give T cell receptor beta chains drawn from one sample of a study of cytomegalovirus exposure and HLA in healthy donors. Some clones are missing from TCRdb's copy, which holds only in-frame ones; the method was immunoSEQ multiplex PCR. Of about 100,000 clones in the sample, around 80% were seen once. The sequencing sample was made of PBMCs. These TCRs come from a female donor in good health and CMV-seropositive. Both conserved end residues are part of each CDR3. The order of the fields is V gene, J gene, D gene, clone size, CDR3 protein, CDR3 DNA. The D gene is left open where the match is weak. Size tells how often a clone was seen (once, few, many) or the class of an expanded clone, and some rows leave it out.

TRBV14	TRBJ1-4	TRBD1	-	CASGAGQGNIIQREKLFF	TGTGCCAGCGGGGCTGGACAGGGAAACATCATCCAGAGGGAAAAACTGTTTTTT
TRBV30	TRBJ2-1	TRBD2	-	CAWSPNTSGRVWVF	TGTGCCTGGAGTCCCAACACTAGCGGGAGAGTTTGGGTCTTC
TRBV18	TRBJ2-7	-	-	CASSRAGHGGEQYF	TGTGCCAGCTCCAGGGCAGGGCATGGCGGCGAGCAGTACTTC
TRBV27	TRBJ1-2	-	-	CASSSGWRRDYGYTF	TGTGCCAGCAGTTCCGGTTGGAGGAGGGACTATGGCTACACCTTC
TRBV7-2	TRBJ2-7	TRBD2	-	CASSLGLASGEQYF	TGTGCCAGCAGCCTGGGACTAGCCTCGGGAGAGCAGTACTTC
TRBV7-7	TRBJ2-5	-	few	CASSLAPSYRDGMGETQYF	TGTGCCAGCAGCTTAGCCCCATCGTACAGGGACGGGATGGGGGAGACCCAGTACTTC
TRBV2	TRBJ1-4	TRBD1	once	CASSARQGGEKLFF	TGTGCCAGCAGTGCGCGACAGGGAGGTGAAAAACTGTTTTTT
TRBV7-2	TRBJ1-5	-	-	CASSPKGLGNQPQHF	TGTGCCAGCAGCCCGAAGGGGTTAGGGAATCAGCCCCAGCATTTT
TRBV7-2	TRBJ2-3	-	-	CASSSTNTDTQYF	TGTGCCAGCAGCTCAACTAACACAGATACGCAGTATTTT
TRBV29-1	TRBJ1-2	-	-	CSVLGEGVFGYTF	TGCAGCGTCCTTGGAGAGGGGGTGTTTGGCTACACCTTC
TRBV7-9	TRBJ1-6	-	-	CARGSGYNSPLHF	TGTGCCAGGGGGTCGGGATATAATTCACCCCTCCACTTT
TRBV19	TRBJ1-2	-	-	CASTSGDASYGYTF	TGTGCCAGTACCTCAGGGGACGCTTCTTATGGCTACACCTTC
TRBV7-2	TRBJ2-7	-	-	CASSVKSYEQYF	TGTGCCAGCAGCGTAAAATCCTACGAGCAGTACTTC
TRBV7-9	TRBJ1-2	-	-	CSSSPRDRDGYTF	TGTTCCAGCAGCCCCAGAGACAGAGATGGCTACACCTTC
TRBV19	TRBJ1-5	-	-	CASSMAQGSNQPQHF	TGTGCCAGTAGTATGGCACAGGGAAGCAATCAGCCCCAGCATTTT
TRBV5-6	TRBJ1-5	-	-	CASSPRGGSPQPQHF	TGTGCCAGCAGCCCGCGGGGGGGGAGTCCCCAGCCCCAGCATTTT
TRBV10-1	TRBJ1-2	-	-	CASSELANYGYTF	TGCGCCAGCAGTGAGTTAGCTAACTATGGCTACACCTTC
TRBV7-2	TRBJ1-2	-	-	CASSLQGIYGYTF	TGTGCCAGCAGCTTACAGGGGATCTATGGCTACACCTTC
TRBV2	TRBJ2-2	-	once	CASSETSTGELFF	TGTGCCAGCAGTGAAACCAGTACCGGGGAGCTGTTTTTT
TRBV19	TRBJ2-7	-	-	CASSIAFGISYEQYF	TGTGCCAGTAGTATAGCCTTCGGTATCTCCTACGAGCAGTACTTC
TRBV7-9	TRBJ1-6	TRBD1	-	CASSLTLGQGYSPLHF	TGTGCCAGCAGCTTGACTCTGGGACAGGGATATTCACCCCTCCACTTT
TRBV12-5	TRBJ1-5	-	-	CASGSGDIHSNQPQHF	TGTGCTAGTGGCTCCGGGGACATACATAGCAATCAGCCCCAGCATTTT
TRBV30	TRBJ2-7	-	-	CAWSAGHGYEQYF	TGTGCCTGGAGTGCGGGACACGGTTACGAGCAGTACTTC
TRBV5-6	TRBJ2-1	TRBD2	-	CASNPIAGALVQEQFF	TGTGCCAGCAACCCGATAGCGGGGGCCCTAGTCCAGGAGCAGTTCTTC
TRBV7-2	TRBJ2-1	TRBD2	once	CASSLGTLARNEQFF	TGTGCCAGCAGCTTAGGGACACTAGCGCGCAATGAGCAGTTCTTC
TRBV6-1	TRBJ2-3	-	-	CASSPLRGSTDTQYF	TGTGCCAGCAGCCCTCTTAGGGGAAGCACAGATACGCAGTATTTT
TRBV12-5	TRBJ2-3	TRBD1	few	CASGLAGGLRDGGPDTQYF	TGTGCTAGTGGTTTGGCAGGGGGCCTTCGGGATGGGGGGCCAGATACGCAGTATTTT
TRBV29-1	TRBJ2-5	-	-	CSAEGTGVRETQYF	TGCAGCGCCGAGGGTACGGGAGTTCGAGAGACCCAGTACTTC
TRBV27	TRBJ1-5	-	-	CAGAGNQPQHF	TGTGCCGGGGCAGGCAATCAGCCCCAGCATTTT
TRBV5-4	TRBJ2-5	-	-	CASTPGKGRETQYF	TGTGCCAGCACCCCCGGGAAAGGGCGGGAGACCCAGTACTTC
TRBV6-1	TRBJ1-5	TRBD1	-	CASSADRVQPQHF	TGTGCCAGCAGTGCCGACAGGGTCCAGCCCCAGCATTTT
TRBV19	TRBJ1-4	-	-	CASSPSYGRGLPNEKLFF	TGTGCCAGTAGCCCATCTTATGGTCGCGGATTGCCAAATGAAAAACTGTTTTTT
TRBV11-2	TRBJ1-1	-	-	CASSSAPEAFF	TGTGCCAGCAGCTCTGCGCCCGAAGCTTTCTTT
TRBV4-1	TRBJ2-5	TRBD2	-	CASSPTSGRGETQYF	TGCGCCAGCAGCCCAACTAGCGGGAGAGGAGAGACCCAGTACTTC
TRBV6-1	TRBJ1-2	-	-	CASSRGSYGYTF	TGTGCCAGCTCTAGGGGTAGCTATGGCTACACCTTC
TRBV30	TRBJ2-2	TRBD2	-	CAWSTSGDGELFF	TGTGCCTGGAGCACTAGCGGGGACGGGGAGCTGTTTTTT
TRBV4-1	TRBJ2-7	-	-	CASSQVMAWEQYF	TGCGCCAGCAGCCAAGTGATGGCCTGGGAGCAGTACTTC
TRBV19	TRBJ2-7	TRBD1	-	CASGTGYYEQYF	TGTGCCAGTGGGACAGGTTACTACGAGCAGTACTTC
TRBV9	TRBJ2-2	TRBD1	-	CASSVEAWGQGDTGELFF	TGTGCCAGCAGCGTAGAGGCTTGGGGACAGGGAGACACCGGGGAGCTGTTTTTT
TRBV7-2	TRBJ1-6	TRBD1	-	CASSRQGAYSPLHF	TGTGCCAGCAGCCGCCAGGGGGCTTATTCACCCCTCCACTTT
TRBV7-8	TRBJ1-1	-	-	CASSLPGRDTEAFF	TGTGCCAGCAGCTTACCCGGCAGGGACACTGAAGCTTTCTTT
TRBV2	TRBJ1-2	TRBD1	-	CASTRQGLYGYTF	TGTGCCAGCACACGACAGGGCCTCTATGGCTACACCTTC
TRBV5-4	TRBJ2-7	-	-	CASSLGDRPHEQYF	TGTGCCAGCAGCTTGGGTGACAGGCCCCACGAGCAGTACTTC
TRBV18	TRBJ2-7	TRBD2	-	CASSPRKTSGRAEYEQYF	TGTGCCAGCTCACCTCGGAAGACTAGCGGGAGGGCCGAGTACGAGCAGTACTTC
TRBV11-2	TRBJ2-1	-	few	CASSLTATYNEQFF	TGTGCCAGCAGCTTAACAGCCACCTACAATGAGCAGTTCTTC
TRBV7-9	TRBJ2-5	TRBD2	-	CASSLIGSGRWETQYF	TGTGCCAGCAGCTTAATTGGTAGCGGGAGGTGGGAGACCCAGTACTTC
TRBV14	TRBJ2-7	TRBD2	-	CASSLRLAGVYEQYF	TGTGCCAGCAGCCTTAGACTAGCGGGAGTCTACGAGCAGTACTTC
TRBV30	TRBJ1-2	TRBD1	-	CAWSAGQGSTYTF	TGTGCCTGGAGCGCGGGACAGGGAAGTACCTACACCTTC
TRBV7-2	TRBJ2-5	TRBD2	-	CASSRSGAETQYF	TGTGCCAGCAGCCGGAGCGGGGCGGAGACCCAGTACTTC
TRBV6-5	TRBJ2-7	-	few	CASSYSAVAYEQYF	TGTGCCAGCAGTTACTCGGCGGTGGCCTACGAGCAGTACTTC
TRBV7-9	TRBJ1-6	-	-	CASSLDIRSPLHF	TGTGCCAGCAGCCTAGACATCCGATCACCCCTCCACTTT
TRBV5-6	TRBJ1-3	-	-	CASSLGEVRLAGNTIYF	TGTGCCAGCAGCTTGGGGGAGGTGCGGTTGGCTGGAAACACCATATATTTT